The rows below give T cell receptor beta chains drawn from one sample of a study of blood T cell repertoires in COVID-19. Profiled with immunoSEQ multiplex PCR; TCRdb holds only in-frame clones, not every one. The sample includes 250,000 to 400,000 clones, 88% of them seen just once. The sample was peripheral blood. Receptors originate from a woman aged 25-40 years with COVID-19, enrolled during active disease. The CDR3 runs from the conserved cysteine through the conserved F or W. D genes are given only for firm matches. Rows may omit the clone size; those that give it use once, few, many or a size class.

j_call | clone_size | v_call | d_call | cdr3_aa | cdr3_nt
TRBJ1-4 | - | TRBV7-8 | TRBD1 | CASSPQGVREKLFF | TGTGCCAGCAGCCCCCAGGGGGTACGGGAAAAACTGTTTTTT
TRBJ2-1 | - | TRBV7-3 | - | CASSAGSYNEQFF | TGTGCCAGCAGCGCCGGGTCCTACAATGAGCAGTTCTTC
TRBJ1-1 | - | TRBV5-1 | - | CASSPVAGNTEAFF | TGCGCCAGCAGCCCGGTTGCGGGGAACACTGAAGCTTTCTTT
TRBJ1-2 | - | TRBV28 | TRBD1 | CASSLLQGGYGYTF | TGTGCCAGCAGCCTCCTTCAGGGGGGCTATGGCTACACCTTC
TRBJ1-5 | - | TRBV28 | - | CASSHLEHRTFQPQHF | TGTGCCAGCAGCCATCTTGAGCACCGAACGTTTCAGCCCCAGCATTTT
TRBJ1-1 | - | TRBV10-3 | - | CATSTGNTEAFF | TGTGCCACGTCAACAGGGAACACTGAAGCTTTCTTT
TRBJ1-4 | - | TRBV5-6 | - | CASSTGGDNGKLFF | TGTGCCAGCAGCACTGGGGGGGACAATGGAAAACTGTTTTTT
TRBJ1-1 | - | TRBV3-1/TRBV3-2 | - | CASSLQTGTTEAFF | TGTGCCAGCAGCCTACAAACAGGGACCACTGAAGCTTTCTTT
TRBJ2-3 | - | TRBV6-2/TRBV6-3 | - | CASSYLWRGRTDTQYF | TGTGCCAGCAGTTACCTATGGCGGGGCCGCACAGATACGCAGTATTTT
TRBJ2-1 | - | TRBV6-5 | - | CASRYERYAEQFF | TGTGCCAGCAGATATGAGAGGTACGCTGAGCAGTTCTTC
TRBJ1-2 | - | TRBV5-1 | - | CASSPVQRINYGYTF | TGCGCCAGCAGCCCGGTCCAGAGGATTAACTATGGCTACACCTTC
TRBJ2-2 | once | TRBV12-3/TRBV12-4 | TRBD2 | CARSWGGGELFF | TGTGCCCGCAGTTGGGGGGGCGGGGAGCTGTTTTTT
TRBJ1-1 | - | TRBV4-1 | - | CASRPRGPVTEAFF | TGCGCCAGCAGACCGCGGGGGCCGGTCACTGAAGCTTTCTTT
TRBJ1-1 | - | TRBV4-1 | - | CASSRGRGGGRTEAFF | TGCGCCAGCAGCCGGGGCCGCGGGGGGGGGCGCACTGAAGCTTTCTTT
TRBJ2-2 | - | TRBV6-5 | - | CASRRDGNTGELFF | TGTGCCAGCAGGCGGGACGGAAACACCGGGGAGCTGTTTTTT
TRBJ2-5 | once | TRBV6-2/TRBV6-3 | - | CASSNTRKDPQYF | TGTGCCAGCAGCAACACTAGGAAAGATCCCCAGTACTTC
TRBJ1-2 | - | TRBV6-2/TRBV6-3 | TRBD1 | CASSYPGQGRRNYGYTF | TGTGCCAGCAGTTACCCGGGACAGGGCCGCCGAAACTATGGCTACACCTTC
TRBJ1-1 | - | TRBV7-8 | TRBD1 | CASRRQGNTEAFF | TGTGCCAGCAGGCGACAGGGAAACACTGAAGCTTTCTTT
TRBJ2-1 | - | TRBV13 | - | CASSSGRDEQFF | TGTGCCAGCAGCTCTGGGCGAGATGAGCAGTTCTTC
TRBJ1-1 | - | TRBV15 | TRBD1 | CATSRDGTGNTEAFF | TGTGCCACCAGCAGAGATGGGACAGGCAACACTGAAGCTTTCTTT
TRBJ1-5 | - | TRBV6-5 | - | CASSRGGHQYQPQHF | TGTGCCAGCAGCCGCGGGGGGCATCAGTATCAGCCCCAGCATTTT
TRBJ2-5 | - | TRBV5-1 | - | CASSPFYPPQETQYF | TGCGCCAGCAGCCCGTTCTACCCACCTCAAGAGACCCAGTACTTC
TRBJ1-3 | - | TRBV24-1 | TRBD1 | CATSETGLGNTIYF | TGTGCCACCAGTGAGACAGGGTTAGGAAACACCATATATTTT
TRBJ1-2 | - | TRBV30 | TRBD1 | CAWSHSGTGDHGYTF | TGTGCCTGGAGCCACTCCGGGACAGGGGATCATGGCTACACCTTC
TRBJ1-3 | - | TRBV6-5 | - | CASSFSGVGNTIYF | TGTGCCAGCAGTTTCTCAGGGGTCGGAAACACCATATATTTT
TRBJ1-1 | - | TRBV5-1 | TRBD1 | CASSRGTGGITEAFF | TGCGCCAGCAGCCGGGGGACAGGGGGCATCACTGAAGCTTTCTTT
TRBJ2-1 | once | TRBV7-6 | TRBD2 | CASSSIAGESYNEQFF | TGTGCCAGCAGCAGTATAGCGGGCGAATCCTACAATGAGCAGTTCTTC
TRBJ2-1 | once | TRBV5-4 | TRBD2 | CASSPGLANNEQFF | TGTGCCAGCAGCCCAGGACTAGCAAACAATGAGCAGTTCTTC
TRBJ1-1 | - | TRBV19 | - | CASSRTRRTEAFF | TGTGCCAGTAGTAGAACGCGGCGCACTGAAGCTTTCTTT
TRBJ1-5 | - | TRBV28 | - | CASRTGHRSNQPQHF | TGTGCCAGCAGAACGGGACACCGATCCAATCAGCCCCAGCATTTT
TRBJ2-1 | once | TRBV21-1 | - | CASRKGTTNNEQFF | TGTGCCAGCAGAAAGGGGACTACGAACAATGAGCAGTTCTTC